The entry below gives a single T cell receptor (beta chain) sequence along with its context. This clonotype occurred many times. The antigen it binds to is not known. One base away there is no much larger clone; base qualities are not given. The data were obtained in a study of human T cells and chemical hapten exposure (dated by TCRdb to the early 2020s). In terms of the full investigation: For sensitization, 2% DPC in acetone was applied to a roughly 2 cm by roughly 2 cm area of upper inner arm skin. In alopecia patients, the study followed how the peripheral blood TCR repertoire changed in vivo over primary and secondary sensitization to diphenylcyclopropenone (DPC), a hapten. For TCR sequencing, blood came from about 29 alopecia patients at anywhere from one to four time points (pre-sensitization, 2, 6 and 24 weeks). The mostly female patient cohort included alopecia areata with under or over 50% scalp involvement, alopecia totalis and alopecia universalis. Throughout the study period of around 24 weeks, patients also received therapeutic DPC doses to the scalp every week. Blood samples were taken from patients before sensitization (week 0) and at 2, 6 and about 24 weeks after DPC sensitization. Patch testing on the upper back used Finn chambers containing 0.01% DPC, with scoring done after 6 days according to International Contact Dermatitis Research Group standards. Libraries were pooled for sequencing, and variation in per-sample TCR yields was attributed mainly to small differences in library volumes within the pool. Summary of the overall study and its limitations: After repeated subsampling, changes were observed in the strength of the expansion versus patch-test correlation and in the threshold at which the correlation became significant. Because all patients had alopecia, a presumed autoimmune disease, the immune response of the patients might differ from that of healthy individuals. DPC sensitization did not change how many TCRs were above 1 in 1000 frequency, and no evidence was found of alterations in global repertoire structure. Patch test score correlated positively with the number of PT1 expanded TCRs, reaching significance at thresholds 8, 16 and 32 but not at 4. Expanded TCRs formed significantly more large CDR3 similarity clusters than pre-sensitization or healthy control sets, consistent with antigen-driven responses.

V has 3 bases trimmed and J has 6 bases trimmed; junction bases matching no gene number 10. The cysteine opens and the phenylalanine closes a CDR3 of 16 amino acids. The CDR3 DNA has 48 bases and is translated from base 1. The time point label, read with the paper, signifies: pre-sensitization, week 0. Read against the paper, the sample's treatment or condition label means: therapeutic diphenylcyclopropenone sensitization with weekly scalp DPC. Blood at each patch-test visit was drawn before the patch test was applied. To be eligible, patients had to be aged 18 to 70, diagnosed with alopecia and judged suitable for DPC therapy, while pregnant patients were excluded. Total RNA was extracted from unfractionated whole blood that had been collected in Tempus Blood RNA tubes. The library was generated by RACE. Sequencing used a NextSeq 500. During library preparation, unique molecular identifiers were attached to individual cDNA molecules so that TCRs could be counted in a quantitative, reproducible way. Both TCR alpha and TCR beta chains were sequenced from each blood RNA sample. As for how the authors treated the data: The median number of TCRs per sample was 95,638, ranging from roughly 23,224 to 690,600. V, J and CDR3 annotation of the TCR reads was performed with the Decombinator software suite. For PS versus PT1 abundance plots, all samples were subsampled to the same number of TCRs (28,000). TCRs were defined as expanded if absent before sensitization and observed at least eight times at the 2-week time point. TCRdb reprocessed the public reads (quality trimming at Q25 with fastp, clone calling with MiXCR) and kept in-frame beta chains. Rows with a matching CDR3 protein are joined into one entry that keeps the most common DNA and genes. TCRdb's processing, not the authors' own work, is the source of the V and J calls. This sample comprises around 300,000 distinct CDR3 sequences, around 5% of them detected only once. In total, the top ten clones hold over 7% of the sample.

The sequence was obtained from a woman aged 18-29 years with alopecia areata. Some clones in this sample may be carry-over from other donors' samples. The V gene is TRBV12-3 or TRBV12-4 and the J gene is TRBJ2-1; 8 central nucleotides agree with TRBD1. This specimen was whole blood, taken in connection with sensitization to the hapten diphenylcyclopropenone (DPC). The CDR3 region reads CASSFPSDRVLNEQFF. The DNA is TGTGCCAGCAGTTTCCCCTCGGACAGGGTACTCAATGAGCAGTTCTTC.